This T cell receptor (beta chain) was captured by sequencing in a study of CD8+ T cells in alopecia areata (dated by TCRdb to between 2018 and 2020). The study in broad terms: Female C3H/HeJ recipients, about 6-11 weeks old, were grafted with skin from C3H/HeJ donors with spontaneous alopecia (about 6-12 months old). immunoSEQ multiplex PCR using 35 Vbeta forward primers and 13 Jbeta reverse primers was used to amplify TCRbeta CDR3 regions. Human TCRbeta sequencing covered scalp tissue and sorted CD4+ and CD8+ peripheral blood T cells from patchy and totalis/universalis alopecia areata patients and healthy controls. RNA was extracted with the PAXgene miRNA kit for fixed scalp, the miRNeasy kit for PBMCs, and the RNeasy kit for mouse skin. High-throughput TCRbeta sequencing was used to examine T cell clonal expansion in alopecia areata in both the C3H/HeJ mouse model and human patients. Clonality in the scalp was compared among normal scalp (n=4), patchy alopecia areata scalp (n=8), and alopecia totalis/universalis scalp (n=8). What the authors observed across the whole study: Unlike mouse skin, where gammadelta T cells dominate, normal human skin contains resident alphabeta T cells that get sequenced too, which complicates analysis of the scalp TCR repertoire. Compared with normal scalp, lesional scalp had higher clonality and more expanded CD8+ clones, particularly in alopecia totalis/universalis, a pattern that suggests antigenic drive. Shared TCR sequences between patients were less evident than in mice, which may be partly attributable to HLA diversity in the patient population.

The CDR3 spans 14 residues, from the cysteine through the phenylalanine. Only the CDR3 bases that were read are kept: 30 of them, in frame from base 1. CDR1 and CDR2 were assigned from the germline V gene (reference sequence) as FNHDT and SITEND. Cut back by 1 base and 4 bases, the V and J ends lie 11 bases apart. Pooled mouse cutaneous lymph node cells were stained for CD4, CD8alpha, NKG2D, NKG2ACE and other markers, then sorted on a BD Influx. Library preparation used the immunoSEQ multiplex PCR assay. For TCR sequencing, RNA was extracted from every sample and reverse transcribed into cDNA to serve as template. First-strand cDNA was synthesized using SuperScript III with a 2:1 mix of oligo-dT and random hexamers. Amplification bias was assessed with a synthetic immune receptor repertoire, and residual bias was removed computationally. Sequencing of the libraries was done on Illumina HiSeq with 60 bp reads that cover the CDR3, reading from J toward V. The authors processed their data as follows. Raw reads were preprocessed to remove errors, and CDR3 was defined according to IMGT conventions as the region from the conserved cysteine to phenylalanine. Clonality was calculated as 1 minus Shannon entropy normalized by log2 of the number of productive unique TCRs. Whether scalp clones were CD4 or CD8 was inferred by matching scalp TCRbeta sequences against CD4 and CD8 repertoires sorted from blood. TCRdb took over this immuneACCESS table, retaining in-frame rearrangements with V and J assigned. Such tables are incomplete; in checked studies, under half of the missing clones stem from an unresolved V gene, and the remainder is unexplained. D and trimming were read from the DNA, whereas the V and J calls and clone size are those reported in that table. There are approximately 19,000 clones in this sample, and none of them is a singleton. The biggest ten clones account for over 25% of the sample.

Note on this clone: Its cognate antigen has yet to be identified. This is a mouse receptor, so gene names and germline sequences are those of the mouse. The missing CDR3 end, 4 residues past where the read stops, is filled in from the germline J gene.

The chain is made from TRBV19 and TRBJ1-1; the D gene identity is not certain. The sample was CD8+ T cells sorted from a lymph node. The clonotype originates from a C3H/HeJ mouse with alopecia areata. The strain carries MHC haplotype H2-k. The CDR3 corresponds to CASSIKTASTEVFF. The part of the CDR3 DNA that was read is TGTGCCAGCAGTATAAAAACAGCCAGCACA.